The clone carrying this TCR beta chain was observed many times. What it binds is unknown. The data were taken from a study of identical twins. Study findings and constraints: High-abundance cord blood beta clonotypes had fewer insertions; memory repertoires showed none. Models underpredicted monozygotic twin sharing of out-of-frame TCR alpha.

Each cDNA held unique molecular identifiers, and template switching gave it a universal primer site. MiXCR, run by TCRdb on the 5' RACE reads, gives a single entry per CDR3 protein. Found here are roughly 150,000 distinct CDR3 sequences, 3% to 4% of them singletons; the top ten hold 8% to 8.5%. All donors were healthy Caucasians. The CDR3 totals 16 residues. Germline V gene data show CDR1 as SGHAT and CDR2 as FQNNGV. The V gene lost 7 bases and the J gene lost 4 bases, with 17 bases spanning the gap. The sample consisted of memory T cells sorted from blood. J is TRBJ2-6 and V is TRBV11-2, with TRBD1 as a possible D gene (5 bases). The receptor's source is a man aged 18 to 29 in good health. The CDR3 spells CASKGIARSGANVLTF. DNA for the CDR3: TGTGCCAGCAAGGGGATAGCTCGGTCCGGGGCCAACGTCCTGACTTTC.